This T cell receptor beta chain derives from a study of T-cell reconstitution after alpha-beta-depleted transplantation in children. CDR1 is ENHRY, CDR2 SYGVKD, per germline. The CDR3 covers 13 residues. V shed 8 bases, J shed 3 bases, and the junction held 5 bases outside the gene matches. Preparation of the TCRbeta library involved a method that used unique molecular identifiers. A single record per CDR3 protein comes from TCRdb applying MiXCR to the PCR reads. The sample holds 300,000 or so distinct CDR3 sequences; approximately 23% are singletons and the top ten take about a tenth. This chain joins TRBV10-3 and TRBJ2-7; TRBD2 matches 9 bases. The specimen comprised PBMCs, mostly from graft donor cells, sampled 180 days after TCRalphabeta/CD19-depleted stem cell transplant. The receptor was derived from a male patient aged 10 to 17 who had a stem cell transplant for acute lymphoblastic leukemia, so the T cells may come from the graft donor. The CDR3 spells CAIGTSSNYEQYF. Written as DNA, the CDR3 is TGTGCCATCGGGACTAGCAGTAACTACGAGCAGTACTTC.